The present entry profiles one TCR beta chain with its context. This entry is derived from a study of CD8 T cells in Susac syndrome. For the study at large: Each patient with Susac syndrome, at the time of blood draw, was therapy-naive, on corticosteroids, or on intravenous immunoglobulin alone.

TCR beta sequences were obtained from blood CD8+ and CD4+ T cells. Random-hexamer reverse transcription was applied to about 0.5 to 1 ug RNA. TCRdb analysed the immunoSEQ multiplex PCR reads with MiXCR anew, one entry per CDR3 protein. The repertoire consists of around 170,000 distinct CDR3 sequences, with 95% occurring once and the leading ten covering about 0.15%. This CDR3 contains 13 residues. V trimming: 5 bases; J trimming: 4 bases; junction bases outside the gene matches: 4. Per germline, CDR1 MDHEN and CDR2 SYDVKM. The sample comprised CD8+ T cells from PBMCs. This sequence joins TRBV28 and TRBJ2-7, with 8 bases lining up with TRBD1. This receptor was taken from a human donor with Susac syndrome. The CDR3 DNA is TGTGCCAGCAGTCCCAACAGGGGGTACGAGCAGTACTTC. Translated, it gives CASSPNRGYEQYF.